These 29 T cell receptor beta chains were all obtained from the same sample, sequenced in a study of CD8 T cells in Susac syndrome. RNA amounts of about 0.45 to 1 ug underwent reverse transcription with random hexamers. TCRdb reprocessed the immunoSEQ multiplex PCR reads with MiXCR, giving one entry per CDR3 protein. The sample yields fewer than 200,000 distinct CDR3 sequences, approximately 95% seen once. The sequencing sample was made of CD8+ T cells from PBMCs. These receptors were taken from a human donor with multiple sclerosis.

The chain uses TRBV9 and TRBJ2-7, with D possibly called TRBD1 or TRBD2 (6 bases each). Per the germline V gene, CDR1 is SGDLS and CDR2 is YYNGEE. The CDR3 consists of 13 residues. Trimming left V 5 bases short and J 6 bases short, with 15 bases between. DNA of the CDR3: TGTGCCAGCAGTGAGGGGGGTAGGATCGAGCAGTACTTC. This gives the protein CASSEGGRIEQYF.

This clonotype was observed a single time. V usage is TRBV19 and J usage is TRBJ2-7; TRBD1 or TRBD2 may be the D gene (5 bases each). V shed 3 bases and J shed 4 bases, with 19 bases lying between them. Germline CDR1 reads LNHDA; CDR2 reads SQIVND (reference sequence). The CDR3 is made up of 16 amino acids. The CDR3 loop reads CASSILAGQGEYEQYF. The CDR3 nucleotides are TGTGCCAGTAGTATTCTGGCTGGGCAGGGAGAGTACGAGCAGTACTTC.

This chain joins TRBV6-5 and TRBJ2-7; D not resolved. This CDR3 is 12 amino acids long. With 0 bases removed from V and 5 bases from J, the gap between germline ends came to 5 bases. Germline values: CDR1 MNHEY, CDR2 SVGAGI. CDR3 sequence: CASSYSGDEQYF. In DNA form, the CDR3 reads TGTGCCAGCAGTTACTCCGGCGACGAGCAGTACTTC.

This clonotype was seen a single time. The V gene is TRBV28, the J gene TRBJ2-7; TRBD2 aligns across 10 bases. This CDR3 has 15 residues. With 10 bases clipped from V and 2 bases from J, the junction kept 11 bases outside the gene matches. Germline V CDR1 and CDR2: MDHEN, SYDVKM. The CDR3 bases are TGTGCCACCCACCCTCTAGCGGGAGATCCCTACGAGCAGTACTTC. It translates to CATHPLAGDPYEQYF.

The chain uses TRBV19 and TRBJ2-1, with 9 nucleotides matching TRBD2. There are 15 residues in the CDR3. The germline V gene encodes CDR1 LNHDA and CDR2 SQIVND (reference sequence). The trim removed 7 bases at V and 2 bases at J, leaving 6 bases unmatched. This CDR3 is CASTFAGGAYNEQFF. The CDR3 nucleotides read TGTGCCAGTACCTTTGCGGGGGGGGCCTACAATGAGCAGTTCTTC.

The V call is TRBV27, the J call TRBJ2-5; D not certain. Germline V gives CDR1 MNHEY, CDR2 SMNVEV (reference sequence). The CDR3 covers 15 residues. The germline V and J ends were trimmed by 2 bases and 1 base, with 11 bases remaining between them. The CDR3 region has the DNA TGTGCCAGCAGTTTAGGTTCTAGTCGCCAAGAGACCCAGTACTTC. Translated, it gives CASSLGSSRQETQYF.

The chain carries TRBV5-1 and TRBJ2-5; D unresolved. Trimming left V 3 bases short and J 1 base short, with 7 bases between. Germline CDR1 is SGHRS and CDR2 is YFSETQ. This CDR3 is built from 13 residues. The CDR3 loop is CASSSETQETQYF. The CDR3 DNA sequence: TGCGCCAGCAGCTCAGAGACCCAAGAGACCCAGTACTTC.

The chain uses TRBV21-1 and TRBJ2-1. TRBV21-1 represents a pseudogene. The CDR3 has 14 amino acids. The CDR3 DNA follows: TGTGCCAGCAGCAACGATAAAGGGTACAATGAGCAGTTCTTC. It codes for CASSNDKGYNEQFF.

V is TRBV5-6 and J is TRBJ1-1, with D perhaps matching TRBD1 (5 bases). Per the germline V gene, CDR1 is SGHDT and CDR2 is YYEEEE. V was clipped by 3 bases and J by 4 bases, with 10 bases between them. CDR3 length equals 13 residues. Here the CDR3 reads CASSSQGPTEAFF. The CDR3, as DNA: TGTGCCAGCAGCTCGCAGGGTCCCACTGAAGCTTTCTTT.

J is TRBJ1-2 and V is TRBV14; D gene ambiguous. The CDR3 extends over 14 amino acids. Trimming left V 3 bases short and J 8 bases short, with 16 bases between. Germline V lookup: CDR1 SGHDN, CDR2 FVKESK. The CDR3 loop reads CASSHPRSRRGYTF. Written as DNA, the CDR3 is TGTGCCAGCAGCCATCCCCGGTCCCGGCGGGGCTACACCTTC.

The V and J genes are TRBV9 and TRBJ2-3, with TRBD2 matching 8 bases. This CDR3 is built from 16 residues. Germline V lookup: CDR1 SGDLS, CDR2 YYNGEE. The ends lost 2 bases at V and 0 bases at J; junction bases unmatched: 5. In nucleotides, the CDR3 is TGTGCCAGCAGCGTGAGACTAGCGACTAGCACAGATACGCAGTATTTT. This encodes CASSVRLATSTDTQYF.

The chain recombines TRBV7-9 with TRBJ2-1, with a tentative D call TRBD2 (6 bases). The V end was cut by 8 bases, the J end by 7 bases, with 15 bases between. CDR3 length: 13 residues. Per the germline V gene, CDR1 is SEHNR and CDR2 is FQNEAQ (reference sequence). CDR3: CASLGWGENEQFF. The DNA of the CDR3 is TGTGCCAGCCTCGGTTGGGGGGAAAATGAGCAGTTCTTC.

The chain employs TRBV7-2 and TRBJ2-3; D unresolved. This CDR3 has 15 amino acids. The ends were cut back, 5 bases at V and 4 bases at J, with 16 bases in the middle. Germline CDR1 reads SGHTA; CDR2 reads FQGNSA. The CDR3 bases are TGTGCCAGCAGCCACAGCCCCGCCTTCGCAGATACGCAGTATTTT. It translates to CASSHSPAFADTQYF.

This chain uses TRBV7-9 with TRBJ1-1; possible D gene TRBD1, 5 bases. This CDR3 comprises 15 residues. The germline V gene encodes CDR1 SEHNR and CDR2 FQNEAQ (reference sequence). Deletions cut 2 bases from V and 1 base from J, with 11 bases between. Here the CDR3 DNA reads TGTGCCAGCAGCTTACAGGGAGCCTGGAACACTGAAGCTTTCTTT. Translating gives CASSLQGAWNTEAFF.

CDR3 DNA: TGCAGCGTTGGGCCGGGACTAGCGGACTCCTACGAGCAGTACTTC. The encoded protein is CSVGPGLADSYEQYF. The rearrangement joins TRBV29-1 to TRBJ2-7; 11 bases map to TRBD2. Losses at the gene ends were 4 bases for V and 0 bases for J; bases not matched to a gene: 5. Germline V gene lookup returns CDR1 SQVTM and CDR2 ANQGSEA. The CDR3 totals 15 residues.

This clonotype was counted a single time. The V and J genes are TRBV27 and TRBJ2-1; D possibly corresponds to TRBD2 (5 bases). Germline CDR1 and CDR2: MNHEY and SMNVEV (reference sequence). This CDR3 contains 16 residues. The V end was cut by 5 bases, the J end by 0 bases, with 14 bases between. The CDR3 sequence: CASSPDFVFSYNEQFF. CDR3 coding DNA: TGTGCCAGCAGTCCGGACTTTGTCTTCTCCTACAATGAGCAGTTCTTC.

This clonotype is a singleton in its sample. This chain connects TRBV20-1 to TRBJ1-4; 9 bases line up with TRBD1. The J segment lost 8 bases and the V segment lost 3 bases, leaving 13 bases of the junction unmatched. The CDR3 has 16 amino acids. The germline V gene encodes CDR1 DFQATT and CDR2 SNEGSKA (reference sequence). The CDR3 DNA reads as TGCAGTGCTAGTGCAACCCCCGGGACAGGGTCGGAAAAACTGTTTTTT. It is translated as CSASATPGTGSEKLFF.

The chain links TRBV3-1 to TRBJ2-7, with D maybe TRBD2 (5 bases). Germline V lookup: CDR1 LGHDT, CDR2 YNNKEL (reference sequence). The V gene lost 3 bases and the J gene lost 0 bases, with 15 bases spanning the gap. The length of the CDR3 is 16 residues. The CDR3 loop is CASSHPGRRASYEQYF. The DNA of the CDR3 is TGTGCCAGCAGCCACCCAGGACGGCGGGCCTCCTACGAGCAGTACTTC.

In this sample, this clonotype turned up once. The chain carries TRBV12-3 or TRBV12-4 and TRBJ2-7, with a weak D call TRBD1 (6 bases). With 3 bases removed from V and 6 bases from J, the gap between germline ends came to 12 bases. CDR3 length equals 13 residues. The chain's CDR3 is CASSLDSLGEQYF. The DNA of the CDR3 is TGTGCCAGCAGTTTGGACAGTCTGGGCGAGCAGTACTTC.

The genes are TRBV4-1 and TRBJ2-1; 9 nucleotides align to TRBD2. V gave up 0 bases and J gave up 7 bases; unmatched junction bases: 13. Germline assignment: CDR1 MGHRA and CDR2 YSYEKL. This CDR3 has 18 amino acids. The CDR3 DNA follows: TGCGCCAGCAGCCAAGATAGGCTAGCGGGAACACGGGGGAATGAGCAGTTCTTC. Amino acid sequence: CASSQDRLAGTRGNEQFF.

This clonotype is a singleton in its sample. V is TRBV3-1 and J is TRBJ2-1; D ambiguous. Trimming took off 0 bases at V and 1 base at J, with 7 bases between the two ends. CDR1 is LGHDT and CDR2 is YNNKEL in the germline V gene (reference sequence). The CDR3 covers 15 residues. CDR3 region: CASSQDARSYNEQFF. The CDR3 DNA is TGTGCCAGCAGCCAAGATGCGAGGTCCTACAATGAGCAGTTCTTC.

The rearrangement links TRBV28 to TRBJ2-3; the D is unclear. The CDR3 runs 14 residues. The V end lost 2 bases, the J end lost 0 bases, and 6 bases lay between the germline ends. Germline lookup yields CDR1 MDHEN and CDR2 SYDVKM. This chain's CDR3 is CASSLLPSTDTQYF. Written as DNA, the CDR3 is TGTGCCAGCAGTTTACTCCCTAGCACAGATACGCAGTATTTT. Combining the CDR3 with reference TRBV28 and TRBJ2-3 gives the whole variable domain DVKVTQSSRYLVKRTGEKVFLECVQDMDHENMFWYRQDPGLGLRLIYFSYDVKMKEKGDIPEGYSVSREKKERFSLILESASTNQTSMYLCASSLLPSTDTQYFGPGTRLTVL.

Here the CDR3 reads CSAPDPLGQPLNTEAFF. Written as DNA, the CDR3 is TGCAGTGCTCCGGATCCCCTGGGACAGCCATTGAACACTGAAGCTTTCTTT. The genes are TRBV20-1 and TRBJ1-1; 7 nucleotides agree with TRBD1. The trim removed 5 bases at V and 0 bases at J, leaving 15 bases unmatched. Germline lookup yields CDR1 DFQATT and CDR2 SNEGSKA (reference sequence). The CDR3 has 17 amino acids.

V is TRBV5-6 and J is TRBJ2-5; D is possibly TRBD2 (5 bases). Between the trimmed V and J ends, which lost 0 bases and 5 bases, there was a span of 14 bases. Germline CDR1 SGHDT, CDR2 YYEEEE. This CDR3 comprises 15 residues. The CDR3 is CASSLDPAGVETQYF. Written as DNA, the CDR3 is TGTGCCAGCAGCTTGGATCCGGCGGGCGTCGAGACCCAGTACTTC.

This chain connects TRBV27 to TRBJ2-2; maybe TRBD1 (6 bases). The CDR3 covers 14 residues. The V gene's germline CDR1 is MNHEY and CDR2 SMNVEV (reference sequence). Trimming left V 6 bases short and J 6 bases short, with 14 bases between. DNA of the CDR3: TGTGCCAGCAGCCTCAGGGGATACGCCGGGGAGCTGTTTTTT. It yields the protein CASSLRGYAGELFF.

The V gene is TRBV10-3, the J gene TRBJ2-2; D call uncertain. V dropped 3 bases and J dropped 0 bases, with 8 bases sitting between them. This CDR3 spans 15 amino acids. Germline V CDR1 and CDR2: ENHRY, SYGVKD. The chain's CDR3 is CAISDGAANTGELFF. CDR3 nucleotide sequence: TGTGCCATCAGTGATGGAGCCGCGAACACCGGGGAGCTGTTTTTT.

The J gene is TRBJ1-1, the V gene TRBV2; D is uncertain. Per germline, CDR1 SNHLY and CDR2 FYNNEI. The CDR3 contains 15 residues. V lost 6 bases and J lost 1, with 15 bases in between. The CDR3 region has the DNA TGTGCCAGCAGGACCCACTTAAGGGAGAACACTGAAGCTTTCTTT. Its protein is CASRTHLRENTEAFF. The full variable domain, its missing parts supplied by reference TRBV2 and TRBJ1-1, is EPEVTQTPSHQVTQMGQEVILRCVPISNHLYFYWYRQILGQKVEFLVSFYNNEISEKSEIFDDQFSVERPDGSNFTLKIRSTKLEDSAMYFCASRTHLRENTEAFFGQGTRLTVV.

The chain combines TRBV5-1 with TRBJ2-7; TRBD1 matches at 12 bases. After removal of 2 bases from V and 0 bases from J, the junction contained 6 bases not matched to a gene. In germline, CDR1 is SGHRS, CDR2 YFSETQ. This CDR3 has 17 amino acids. This CDR3 is CASSFWRDRGPSYEQYF. Here the CDR3 DNA reads TGCGCCAGCAGCTTTTGGCGGGACAGGGGGCCCTCCTACGAGCAGTACTTC.

This rearrangement joins TRBV4-2 to TRBJ2-1, with 7 bases that match TRBD1. Trimming removed 0 bases from V and 0 bases from J; junction bases left unmatched: 2. This CDR3 has 16 residues. Germline V gives CDR1 LGHNA, CDR2 YNFKEQ. The CDR3 region is CASSQEQGSSYNEQFF. The CDR3 region has the DNA TGTGCCAGCAGCCAAGAACAGGGGAGCTCCTACAATGAGCAGTTCTTC.